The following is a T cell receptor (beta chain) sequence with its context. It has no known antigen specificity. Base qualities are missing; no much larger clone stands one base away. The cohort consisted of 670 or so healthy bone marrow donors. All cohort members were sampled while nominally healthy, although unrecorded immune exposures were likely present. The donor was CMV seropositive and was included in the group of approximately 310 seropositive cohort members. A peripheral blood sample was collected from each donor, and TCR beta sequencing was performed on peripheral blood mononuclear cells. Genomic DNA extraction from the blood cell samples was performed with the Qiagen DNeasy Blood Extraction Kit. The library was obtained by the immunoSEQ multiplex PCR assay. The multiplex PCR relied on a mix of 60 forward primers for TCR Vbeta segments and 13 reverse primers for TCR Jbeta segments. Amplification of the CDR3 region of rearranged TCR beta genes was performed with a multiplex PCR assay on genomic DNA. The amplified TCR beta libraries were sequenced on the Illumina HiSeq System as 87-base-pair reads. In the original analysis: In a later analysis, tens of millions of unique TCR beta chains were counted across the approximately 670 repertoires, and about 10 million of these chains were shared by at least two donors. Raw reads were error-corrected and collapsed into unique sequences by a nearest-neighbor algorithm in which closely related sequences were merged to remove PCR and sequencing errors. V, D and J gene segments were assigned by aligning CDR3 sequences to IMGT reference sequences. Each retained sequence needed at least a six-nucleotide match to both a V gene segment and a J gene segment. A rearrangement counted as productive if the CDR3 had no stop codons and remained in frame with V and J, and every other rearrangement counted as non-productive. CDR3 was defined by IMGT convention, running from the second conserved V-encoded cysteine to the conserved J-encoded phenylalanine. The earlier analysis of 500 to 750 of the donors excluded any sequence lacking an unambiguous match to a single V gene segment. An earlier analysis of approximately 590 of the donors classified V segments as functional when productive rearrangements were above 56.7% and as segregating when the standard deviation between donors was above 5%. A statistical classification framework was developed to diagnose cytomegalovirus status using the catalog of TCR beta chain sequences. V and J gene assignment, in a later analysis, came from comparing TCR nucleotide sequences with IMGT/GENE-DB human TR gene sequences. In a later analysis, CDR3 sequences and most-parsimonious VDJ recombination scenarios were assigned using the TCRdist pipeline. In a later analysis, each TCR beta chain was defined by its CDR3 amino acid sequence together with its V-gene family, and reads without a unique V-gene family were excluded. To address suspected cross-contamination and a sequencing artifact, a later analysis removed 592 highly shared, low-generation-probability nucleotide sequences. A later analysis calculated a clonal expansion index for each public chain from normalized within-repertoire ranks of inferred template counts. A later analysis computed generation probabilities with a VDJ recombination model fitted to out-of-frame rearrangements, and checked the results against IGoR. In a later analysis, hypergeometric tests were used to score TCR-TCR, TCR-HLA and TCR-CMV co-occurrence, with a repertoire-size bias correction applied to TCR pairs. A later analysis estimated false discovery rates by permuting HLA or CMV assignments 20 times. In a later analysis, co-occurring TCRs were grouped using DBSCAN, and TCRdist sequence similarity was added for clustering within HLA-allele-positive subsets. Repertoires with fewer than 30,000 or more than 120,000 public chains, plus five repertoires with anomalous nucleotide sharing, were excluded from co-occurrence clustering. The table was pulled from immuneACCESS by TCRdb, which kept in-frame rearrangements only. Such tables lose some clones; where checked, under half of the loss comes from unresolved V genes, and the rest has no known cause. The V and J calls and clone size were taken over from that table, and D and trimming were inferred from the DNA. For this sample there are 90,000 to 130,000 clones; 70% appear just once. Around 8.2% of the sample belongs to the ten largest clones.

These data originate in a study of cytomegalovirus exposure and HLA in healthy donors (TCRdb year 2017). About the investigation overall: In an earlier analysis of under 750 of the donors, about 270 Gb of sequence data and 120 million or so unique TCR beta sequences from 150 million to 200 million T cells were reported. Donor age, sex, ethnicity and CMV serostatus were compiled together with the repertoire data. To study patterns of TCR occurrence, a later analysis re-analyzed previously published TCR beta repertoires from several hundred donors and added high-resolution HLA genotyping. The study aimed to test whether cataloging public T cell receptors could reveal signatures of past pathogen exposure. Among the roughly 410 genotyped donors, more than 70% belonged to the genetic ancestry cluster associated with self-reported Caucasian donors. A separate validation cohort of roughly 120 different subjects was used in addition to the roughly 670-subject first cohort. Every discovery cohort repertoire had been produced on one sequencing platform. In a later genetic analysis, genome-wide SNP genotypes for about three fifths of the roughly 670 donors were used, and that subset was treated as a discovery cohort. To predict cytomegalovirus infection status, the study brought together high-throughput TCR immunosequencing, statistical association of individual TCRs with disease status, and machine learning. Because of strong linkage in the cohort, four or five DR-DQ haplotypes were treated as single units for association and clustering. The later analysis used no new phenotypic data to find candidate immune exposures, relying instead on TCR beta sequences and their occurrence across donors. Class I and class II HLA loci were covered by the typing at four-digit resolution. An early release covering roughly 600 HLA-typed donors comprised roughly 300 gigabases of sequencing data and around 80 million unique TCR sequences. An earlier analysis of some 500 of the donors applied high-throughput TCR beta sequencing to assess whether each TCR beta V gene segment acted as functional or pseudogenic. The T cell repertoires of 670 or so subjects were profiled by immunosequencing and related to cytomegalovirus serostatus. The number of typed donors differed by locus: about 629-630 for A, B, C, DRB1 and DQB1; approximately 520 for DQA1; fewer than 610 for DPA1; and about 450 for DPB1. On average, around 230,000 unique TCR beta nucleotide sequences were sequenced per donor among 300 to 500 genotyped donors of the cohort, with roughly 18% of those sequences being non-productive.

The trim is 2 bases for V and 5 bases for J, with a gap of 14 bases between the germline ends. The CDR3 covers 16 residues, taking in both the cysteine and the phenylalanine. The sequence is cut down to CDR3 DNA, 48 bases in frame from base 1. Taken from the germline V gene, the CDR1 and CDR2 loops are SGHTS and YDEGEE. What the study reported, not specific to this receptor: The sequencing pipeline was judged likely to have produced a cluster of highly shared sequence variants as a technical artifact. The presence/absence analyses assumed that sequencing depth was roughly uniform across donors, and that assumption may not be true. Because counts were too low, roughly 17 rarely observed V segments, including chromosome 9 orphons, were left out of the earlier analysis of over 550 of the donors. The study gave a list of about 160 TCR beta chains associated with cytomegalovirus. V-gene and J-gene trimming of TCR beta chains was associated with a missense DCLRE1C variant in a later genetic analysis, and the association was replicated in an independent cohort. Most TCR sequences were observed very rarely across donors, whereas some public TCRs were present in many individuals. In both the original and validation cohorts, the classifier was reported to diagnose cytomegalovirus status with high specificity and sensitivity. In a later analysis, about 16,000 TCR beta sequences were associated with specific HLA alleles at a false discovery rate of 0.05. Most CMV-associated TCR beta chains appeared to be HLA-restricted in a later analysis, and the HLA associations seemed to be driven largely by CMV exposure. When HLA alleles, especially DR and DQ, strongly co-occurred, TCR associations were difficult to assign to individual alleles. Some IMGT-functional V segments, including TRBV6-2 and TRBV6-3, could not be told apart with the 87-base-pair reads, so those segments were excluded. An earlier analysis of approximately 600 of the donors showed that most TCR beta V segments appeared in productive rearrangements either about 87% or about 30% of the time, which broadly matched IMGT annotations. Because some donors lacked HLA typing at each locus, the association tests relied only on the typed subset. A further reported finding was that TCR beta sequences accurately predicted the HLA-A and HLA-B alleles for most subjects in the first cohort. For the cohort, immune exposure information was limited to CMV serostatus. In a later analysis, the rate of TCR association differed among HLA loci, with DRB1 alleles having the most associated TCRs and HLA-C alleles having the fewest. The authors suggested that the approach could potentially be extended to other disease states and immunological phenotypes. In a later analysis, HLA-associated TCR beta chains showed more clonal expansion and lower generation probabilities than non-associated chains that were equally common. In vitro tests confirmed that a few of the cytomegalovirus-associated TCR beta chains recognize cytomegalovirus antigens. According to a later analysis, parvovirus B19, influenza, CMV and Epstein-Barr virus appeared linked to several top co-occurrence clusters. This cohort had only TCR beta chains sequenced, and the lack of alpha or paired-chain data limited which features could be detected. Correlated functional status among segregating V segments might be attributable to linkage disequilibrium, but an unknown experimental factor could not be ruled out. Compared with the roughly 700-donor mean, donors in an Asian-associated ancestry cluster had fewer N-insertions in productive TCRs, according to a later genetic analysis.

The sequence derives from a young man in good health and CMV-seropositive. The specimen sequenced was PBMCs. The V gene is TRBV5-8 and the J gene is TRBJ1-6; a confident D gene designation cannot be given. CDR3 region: CASSFLGYGDNSPLHF. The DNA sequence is TGTGCCAGCAGCTTCTTGGGCTACGGGGATAATTCACCCCTCCACTTT.